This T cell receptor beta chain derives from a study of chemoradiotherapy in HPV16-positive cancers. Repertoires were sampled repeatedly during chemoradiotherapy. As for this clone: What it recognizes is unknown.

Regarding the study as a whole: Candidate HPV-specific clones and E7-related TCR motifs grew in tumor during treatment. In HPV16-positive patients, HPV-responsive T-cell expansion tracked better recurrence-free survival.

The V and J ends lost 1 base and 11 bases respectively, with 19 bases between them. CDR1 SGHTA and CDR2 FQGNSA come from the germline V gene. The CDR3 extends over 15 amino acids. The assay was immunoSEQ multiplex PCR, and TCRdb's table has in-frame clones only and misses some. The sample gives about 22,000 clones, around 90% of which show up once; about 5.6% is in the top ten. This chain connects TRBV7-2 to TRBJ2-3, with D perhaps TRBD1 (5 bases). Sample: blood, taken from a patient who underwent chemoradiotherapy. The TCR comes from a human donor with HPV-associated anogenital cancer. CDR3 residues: CASSLGVAGMVKQYF. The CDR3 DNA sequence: TGTGCCAGCAGCTTAGGGGTGGCAGGGATGGTTAAGCAGTATTTT.